Below, one T cell receptor (beta chain) is given with its context. Its antigen is not identified. Produced via immunoSEQ multiplex PCR; TCRdb's table is partial and in-frame only. The sample holds about 50,000 clones; roughly 91% are singletons and the top ten take roughly 2.5%. Germline-derived CDR1 and CDR2 are MNHEY and SVGAGI. V shed 6 bases and J shed 6 bases, with 8 bases lying between them. The CDR3 contains 12 residues. This entry comes from a study of graft-versus-host responses after intestinal transplantation. The sequence was collected from a human donor who was the organ donor for an intestinal transplant. The sample was unstimulated CD4+ T cells sorted from spleen or lymph node cells, taken before transplant. The chain carries TRBV6-5 and TRBJ2-2, with D unresolved. The DNA for the CDR3 is TGTGCCAGCAGGGGAATGGCCGGGGAGCTGTTTTTT. Its translation is CASRGMAGELFF.